Each of the 23 T cell receptor beta chains below was sequenced from the same sample in a study of immune evolution from preneoplasia to lung adenocarcinoma. Assay used: immunoSEQ multiplex PCR; TCRdb lists only in-frame clones, some missing. Among about 9,800 clones listed, 75% to 85% were seen once. Material: FFPE lung adenocarcinoma in situ tissue. These TCRs come from an older person with lung adenocarcinoma.

The rearrangement joins TRBV4-1 to TRBJ1-1, with 9 bases identical to TRBD1. Germline CDR1 and CDR2: MGHRA and YSYEKL. V lost 0 bases to trimming and J lost 2 bases; unmatched junction nucleotides: 4. The CDR3 is 16 residues long. The CDR3 DNA is TGCGCCAGCAGCCAAGATCGGGGACAGGGAAACACTGAAGCTTTCTTT. It codes for CASSQDRGQGNTEAFF.

The gene calls are TRBV30 and TRBJ1-6; 12 bases fit TRBD1. CDR1 and CDR2 (germline): GTSNPN, SVGIG (reference sequence). This CDR3 is 18 amino acids long. V gave up 3 bases and J gave up 5 bases; unmatched junction bases: 11. Written as DNA, the CDR3 is TGTGCCTGGAGCGACGGGACAGGGGGCTCGATCCATAATTCACCCCTCCACTTT. It encodes CAWSDGTGGSIHNSPLHF. Variable domain in full (rest from reference TRBV30 and TRBJ1-6): SQTIHQWPATLVQPVGSPLSLECTVEGTSNPNLYWYRQAAGRGLQLLFYSVGIGQISSEVPQNLSASRPQDRQFILSSKKLLLSDSGFYLCAWSDGTGGSIHNSPLHFGNGTRLTVT.

The rearrangement links TRBV7-2 to TRBJ2-1; no clear D gene. The CDR3 runs 13 residues. Germline assignment: CDR1 SGHTA and CDR2 FQGNSA. Trimming removed 6 bases from V and 4 bases from J, with 10 bases in between. The CDR3 loop is CASRPARYNEQFF. CDR3 sequence (DNA): TGTGCCAGCAGGCCCGCGCGGTACAATGAGCAGTTCTTC. Variable domain in full (rest from reference TRBV7-2 and TRBJ2-1): GAGVSQSPSNKVTEKGKDVELRCDPISGHTALYWYRQSLGQGLEFLIYFQGNSAPDKSGLPSDRFSAERTGGSVSTLTIQRTQQEDSAVYLCASRPARYNEQFFGPGTRLTVL.

The chain carries TRBV11-2 and TRBJ2-7; 10 nucleotides agree with TRBD1. CDR1 and CDR2 (germline): SGHAT, FQNNGV. The CDR3 extends over 13 amino acids. V lost 9 bases and J lost 3; bases outside the gene matches: 5. The CDR3 region has the DNA TGTGCCAGTAGGGACAGGGGTGGCTACGAGCAGTACTTC. It encodes CASRDRGGYEQYF.

For the CDR3, the DNA is TGTGCCAGCTCACCAGCGGCTCAGCCTAATGAAAAACTGTTTTTT. It is translated as CASSPAAQPNEKLFF. J is TRBJ1-4 and V is TRBV18; D not certain. CDR3 length equals 15 residues. V was trimmed by 2 bases and J by 3 bases, leaving 10 bases between them. Germline V CDR1 and CDR2: KGHSH, LQKENI.

The chain carries TRBV5-1 and TRBJ2-7, with D hard to call. The CDR3 has 14 amino acids. The germline CDR1 and CDR2 sequences are SGHRS and YFSETQ. V was clipped by 0 bases and J by 3 bases, with 10 bases between them. CDR3 amino acids: CASSLAPAFYEQYF. DNA for the CDR3: TGCGCCAGCAGCTTGGCCCCAGCATTCTACGAGCAGTACTTC.

The table lists this clone with a few counts. The chain has TRBV5-4 and TRBJ2-1; 9 positions match TRBD2. The CDR3 loop spans 16 amino acids. The junction had 4 bases not matched to a gene; V was cut back by 2 bases and J by 1 base. Germline V gene data show CDR1 as SGHNT and CDR2 as YYREEE (reference sequence). The CDR3 loop reads CASSLGGGASYNEQFF. The CDR3 region has the DNA TGTGCCAGCAGCTTAGGCGGGGGGGCGTCCTACAATGAGCAGTTCTTC.

This chain links TRBV28 with TRBJ2-5, with TRBD1 matching 10 bases. V shed 10 bases, J shed 1 base, and the junction held 3 bases outside the gene matches. In germline, CDR1 is MDHEN, CDR2 SYDVKM. The CDR3 spans 13 residues. The CDR3 is CATGTGVQETQYF. As DNA, the CDR3 is TGTGCCACCGGGACAGGGGTCCAAGAGACCCAGTACTTC.

This chain uses TRBV18 with TRBJ1-1; 7 bases agree with TRBD1. This CDR3 comprises 17 residues. The germline V gene encodes CDR1 KGHSH and CDR2 LQKENI. V gave up 1 base and J gave up 4 bases; unmatched junction bases: 12. CDR3 coding DNA: TGTGCCAGCTCACCACAGACAGGGTGGGGATGGGGCACTGAAGCTTTCTTT. It specifies CASSPQTGWGWGTEAFF.

The V gene is TRBV4-3, the J gene TRBJ2-7; a possible D gene is TRBD2 (5 bases). Trimming shortened V by 0 bases and J by 12 bases, and 18 bases separated the two germline ends. CDR3 length equals 14 residues. Germline V CDR1 and CDR2: LGHNA, YSLEER. The CDR3 DNA follows: TGCGCCAGCAGCCAAGATCAAGGACTTCCCTTGCGGTACTTC. Translating gives CASSQDQGLPLRYF.

The chain uses TRBV19 and TRBJ1-6; TRBD1 matches at 9 bases. Germline CDR1 and CDR2: LNHDA and SQIVND (reference sequence). Trimming took 5 bases from V and 0 from J; bases not matched to a gene: 5. The CDR3 runs 17 residues. CDR3 DNA sequence: TGTGCCAGTAGTCTACAGGGGGCCAGCTCCTATAATTCACCCCTCCACTTT. This translates into CASSLQGASSYNSPLHF.

J is TRBJ2-1 and V is TRBV19; a weak D match, TRBD2 (5 bases). Germline V gene sequence: CDR1 LNHDA, CDR2 SQIVND (reference sequence). The CDR3 extends over 13 amino acids. Between the trimmed V and J ends, which lost 1 base and 13 bases, there was a span of 14 bases. CDR3 nucleotides: TGTGCCAGTAGTATAGTCCCCGGTGAGGGCCAGTTCTTC. It is translated as CASSIVPGEGQFF. The variable domain in full, with the rest retrieved from reference TRBV19 and TRBJ2-1, is DGGITQSPKYLFRKEGQNVTLSCEQNLNHDAMYWYRQDPGQGLRLIYYSQIVNDFQKGDIAEGYSVSREKKESFPLTVTSAQKNPTAFYLCASSIVPGEGQFFGPGTRLTVL.

The chain combines TRBV2 with TRBJ1-6; D gene ambiguous. Per the germline V gene, CDR1 is SNHLY and CDR2 is FYNNEI. V lost 1 base to trimming and J lost 10 bases, with 11 bases between them. CDR3 length: 14 amino acids. The CDR3 coding sequence is TGTGCCAGCAGTGAAGGCGGGGAGCACTCACCCCTCCACTTT. Residues: CASSEGGEHSPLHF. Complete variable domain (other parts from reference TRBV2 and TRBJ1-6): EPEVTQTPSHQVTQMGQEVILRCVPISNHLYFYWYRQILGQKVEFLVSFYNNEISEKSEIFDDQFSVERPDGSNFTLKIRSTKLEDSAMYFCASSEGGEHSPLHFGNGTRLTVT.

This clone is medium-sized (0.01 to 0.1%). The chain is built from TRBV7-9 and TRBJ1-2; TRBD1 might be the D (5 bases). CDR3 length: 13 amino acids. Germline CDR1 SEHNR, CDR2 FQNEAQ (reference sequence). V lost 3 bases, J lost 6 bases, and 11 bases lay in between. In DNA form, the CDR3 reads TGTGCCAGCAGCTTGGGACTAAATAATGGCTACACCTTC. This codes for CASSLGLNNGYTF.

J is TRBJ2-2 and V is TRBV18; D may correspond to TRBD1 or TRBD2 (7 bases each). Germline CDR1 and CDR2: KGHSH and LQKENI. The length of the CDR3 is 16 residues. Trimming shortened V by 8 bases and J by 6 bases, and 22 bases separated the two germline ends. CDR3 sequence: CASIRGRGRPPGELFF. The CDR3 DNA reads as TGTGCCAGCATCCGAGGGAGGGGGCGGCCCCCCGGGGAGCTGTTTTTT.

V usage is TRBV28 and J usage is TRBJ2-1; tentatively, D is TRBD1 or TRBD2 (5 bases each). CDR1 and CDR2 from the germline V gene are MDHEN and SYDVKM. V dropped 5 bases and J dropped 9 bases, with 14 bases sitting between them. The CDR3 is 13 residues long. CDR3 protein: CASSTGGPGEQFF. The CDR3 nucleotides read TGTGCCAGCAGTACTGGGGGACCTGGTGAGCAGTTCTTC. Based on the CDR3 plus reference TRBV28 and TRBJ2-1, the full variable domain is DVKVTQSSRYLVKRTGEKVFLECVQDMDHENMFWYRQDPGLGLRLIYFSYDVKMKEKGDIPEGYSVSREKKERFSLILESASTNQTSMYLCASSTGGPGEQFFGPGTRLTVL.

The chain links TRBV2 to TRBJ1-1; a possible D gene is TRBD1 (5 bases). The CDR3 has 12 amino acids. Trimming cost V 5 bases and J 10 bases, with 14 bases left between them. The germline gives CDR1 SNHLY, CDR2 FYNNEI. CDR3 region: CASSKDSGGAFF. The DNA of the CDR3 is TGTGCCAGCAGTAAGGATTCGGGGGGAGCTTTCTTT.

The chain combines TRBV2 with TRBJ1-6; the D is unclear. Per germline, CDR1 SNHLY and CDR2 FYNNEI. This CDR3 spans 15 amino acids. V lost 5 bases and J lost 2, with 10 bases in between. CDR3 region: CASSRRVAYNSPLHF. The DNA for the CDR3 is TGTGCCAGCAGTCGGAGGGTAGCCTATAATTCACCCCTCCACTTT.

The chain couples TRBV9 to TRBJ1-1, with no clear D. With 4 bases removed from V and 6 bases from J, the gap between germline ends came to 16 bases. Germline CDR1 reads SGDLS; CDR2 reads YYNGEE. The CDR3 covers 14 residues. CDR3 sequence: CASSPSWVIAEAFF. Written as DNA, the CDR3 is TGTGCCAGCAGCCCTAGCTGGGTGATCGCTGAAGCTTTCTTT.

This clone has just one count. This chain's CDR3 is CASSIQGGANYGYTF. The DNA of the CDR3 is TGTGCCAGTAGTATACAAGGGGGAGCTAACTATGGCTACACCTTC. The genes are TRBV19 and TRBJ1-2, with D perhaps matching TRBD1 (6 bases). The CDR3 runs 15 residues. Germline values: CDR1 LNHDA, CDR2 SQIVND (reference sequence). Trimming stripped 2 bases from V and 0 bases from J, with 10 bases between.

The chain carries TRBV4-3 and TRBJ1-5; D gene uncertain. Looked up from germline, CDR1 is LGHNA and CDR2 is YSLEER. This CDR3 is built from 15 residues. V was pared by 3 bases and J by 0 bases, with 9 bases between. In DNA form, the CDR3 reads TGCGCCAGCAGCCAGGGGAGGCTTAGCAATCAGCCCCAGCATTTT. Translating it yields CASSQGRLSNQPQHF.

This rearrangement joins TRBV28 to TRBJ2-1; D uncertain. Trimming took 2 bases from V and 0 from J, leaving 5 bases between them. Germline values: CDR1 MDHEN, CDR2 SYDVKM. The CDR3 sequence is 14 residues long. This CDR3 reads CASSLGRSYNEQFF. CDR3 DNA sequence: TGTGCCAGCAGTTTAGGTCGCTCCTACAATGAGCAGTTCTTC.

By frequency in the sample, this clone is large. The J gene is TRBJ2-1, the V gene TRBV7-8; D gene uncertain. Trimming removed 1 base at V and 5 bases at J, with 3 bases between. This CDR3 comprises 12 residues. In germline, CDR1 is SGHVS, CDR2 FQNEAQ. The CDR3 nucleotides read TGTGCCAGCAGCTTAGGTAACAATGAGCAGTTCTTC. Protein sequence: CASSLGNNEQFF.